The rows below give T cell receptor beta chains drawn from one sample of a study of response to subunit inactivated influenza vaccine. TCRdb re-analysed the RT-PCR reads in MiXCR, keeping a single row per CDR3 protein. The table has roughly 710,000 distinct CDR3 sequences, roughly 15% seen once. The input for sequencing was PBMCs from blood, taken about 14 days before vaccination. Every receptor here comes from a man aged 45-65 years who received an inactivated influenza vaccine. Each CDR3 is given with its conserved first and last residue. A D gene is named only where the DNA matches it firmly. Clone size is stated in some rows and not others, as once, few, many or a class when expanded.

TRBJ2-3,TRBV6-5,-,-,CASSYFWGSTDTQYF,TGTGCCAGCAGTTACTTTTGGGGAAGCACAGATACGCAGTATTTT
TRBJ1-2,TRBV20-1,few,-,CSAHGQSYGYTF,TGCAGTGCACATGGACAGTCCTATGGCTACACCTTC
TRBJ1-2,TRBV20-1,few,-,CSAARPGTGYGYTF,TGCAGTGCCGCACGCCCGGGCACAGGGTATGGCTACACCTTC
TRBJ2-3,TRBV4-3,few,TRBD2,CASSQDSGGRDTDTQYF,TGCGCCAGCAGCCAAGACAGTGGCGGGAGAGACACAGATACGCAGTATTTT
TRBJ2-2,TRBV6-2/TRBV6-3,few,-,CASSRGGQGTGELFF,TGTGCCAGCAGTAGGGGGGGCCAGGGCACCGGGGAGCTGTTTTTT
TRBJ2-1,TRBV7-2,few,TRBD2,CASSPPGSSGSLREQFF,TGTGCCAGCAGCCCCCCGGGGAGTAGCGGGAGTCTTCGCGAGCAGTTCTTC
TRBJ2-1,TRBV30,few,TRBD1,CARSGTGDNEQFF,TGTGCCAGATCCGGGACAGGGGACAATGAGCAGTTCTTC
TRBJ2-1,TRBV6-1,-,-,CASTLGLPGEQFF,TGTGCCAGCACACTCGGACTACCAGGAGAGCAGTTCTTC
TRBJ2-7,TRBV20-1,few,TRBD2,CSARVAGGPKYEQYF,TGCAGTGCTAGAGTGGCGGGGGGACCAAAATACGAGCAGTACTTC
TRBJ1-1,TRBV12-3/TRBV12-4,-,-,CASSFWGGTDAFF,TGTGCCAGCAGTTTTTGGGGGGGCACTGACGCTTTCTTT
TRBJ1-1,TRBV6-1,-,-,CASSEHTPGNTEAFF,TGTGCCAGCAGTGAACACACTCCGGGAAACACTGAAGCTTTCTTT
TRBJ2-1,TRBV28,few,TRBD1,CASTSGQVGGNEQFF,TGTGCCAGCACCTCGGGACAGGTAGGGGGCAATGAGCAGTTCTTC
TRBJ2-5,TRBV4-3,few,-,CASSSRDNSYQETQYF,TGCGCCAGCAGCTCACGGGACAACTCGTACCAAGAGACCCAGTACTTC
TRBJ2-3,TRBV27,-,TRBD2,CASSLGTSGIEQYF,TGTGCCAGCTCGTTAGGGACTAGCGGGATAGAGCAGTATTTT
TRBJ1-5,TRBV24-1,few,-,CATSERTDSNQPQHF,TGTGCCACCAGTGAGCGGACAGATAGCAATCAGCCCCAGCATTTT
TRBJ2-7,TRBV4-3,-,-,CASSQDGRGIGRYEQYF,TGCGCCAGCAGCCAAGATGGAAGGGGAATAGGGCGGTACGAGCAGTACTTC
TRBJ1-5,TRBV12-3/TRBV12-4,many,-,CASTRDGNQPQHF,TGTGCCAGCACCAGGGACGGCAATCAGCCCCAGCATTTT
TRBJ1-2,TRBV10-3,-,TRBD1,CAISEARGQEGYTF,TGTGCCATCAGTGAGGCCAGGGGGCAGGAAGGCTACACCTTC
TRBJ1-3,TRBV20-1,-,-,CSARTRAGNTIYF,TGCAGTGCTAGGACCAGGGCTGGAAACACCATATATTTT
TRBJ2-1,TRBV7-2,-,TRBD2,CASSIGLAGVEQFF,TGTGCCAGCAGCATTGGACTAGCGGGAGTGGAGCAGTTCTTC
TRBJ2-3,TRBV4-2,few,TRBD2,CASRNAAGETDTQYF,TGTGCCAGCAGGAATGCAGCGGGAGAAACAGATACGCAGTATTTT
TRBJ1-1,TRBV10-3,few,-,CATNTVSDTEAFF,TGTGCCACAAACACGGTCTCGGACACTGAAGCTTTCTTT
TRBJ2-7,TRBV6-5,few,TRBD1,CASSSRTGQGTSYEQYF,TGTGCCAGCAGTTCCCGGACAGGGCAGGGGACTTCCTACGAGCAGTACTTC
TRBJ1-1,TRBV6-1,once,TRBD1,CASSRQGSTEAFF,TGTGCCAGCAGTCGACAGGGAAGTACTGAAGCTTTCTTT